What follows describes a single TCR beta chain. The specificity of this receptor is unknown. Within one base of it there is no much larger clone, and no base qualities were kept. This sample stems from a study of T cell changes during pregnancy in multiple sclerosis (dated by TCRdb to between 2018 and 2021). In the study overall: Changes in the T cell repertoire over the course of pregnancy were examined in this study in women with multiple sclerosis.

Libraries came from the immunoSEQ multiplex PCR assay. TCRdb's version of the immuneACCESS table is confined to in-frame rearrangements and falls short of the full clone set. An unresolved V gene accounts for under half of the shortfall where checked; the remainder is of unknown origin. In all, the sample holds tens of thousands of clones, and around 92% of those were seen once. The biggest ten clones account for 0.47% of the sample. The CDR3, from cysteine to phenylalanine, totals 14 residues. The entry retains the CDR3 DNA only, 42 bases that are in frame from base 1. V and J are trimmed by 6 bases and 7 bases, and the gene matches miss 11 bases of the junction. From a lookup of the germline V gene, CDR1 and CDR2 are SQVTM and ANQGSEA.

Recombination linked TRBV29-1 to TRBJ2-1, and 8 junctional nucleotides match TRBD1. The receptor comes from a female donor in good health, enrolled as a control in a pregnancy study. Sequences were derived from CD4+ T cells from peripheral blood mononuclear cells, sampled in the second trimester of pregnancy. The CDR3 region has the sequence CSVQRQGAVNEQFF. The nucleotides are TGCAGCGTCCAACGCCAGGGGGCGGTTAATGAGCAGTTCTTC.